The text below deals with one T cell receptor (beta chain). J gave up 6 bases and V 3 bases, and 10 bases lay outside the gene matches. The CDR3 has 16 residues. Germline V gives CDR1 LGHDT, CDR2 YNNKEL (reference sequence). This sample is part of a study of immune characterization of retroperitoneal liposarcoma. TCRdb recomputed calls from the PCR reads with MiXCR, one row per CDR3 protein. The repertoire holds approximately 7,000 distinct CDR3 sequences, with roughly 30% as singletons. V usage is TRBV3-1 and J usage is TRBJ2-2, with 7 bases that match TRBD1. The source material was blood. The receptor was derived from a male donor with retroperitoneal liposarcoma. CDR3 residues: CASSQTTGKGSGELFF. Written as DNA, the CDR3 is TGTGCCAGCAGCCAGACGACAGGGAAGGGGTCCGGGGAGCTGTTTTTT.